The clone carrying this TCR beta chain was seen more than once but under ten times. The antigen is unknown. The source of the sample is a study of T cell repertoires in cytomegalovirus infection. Whole-study results and caveats: Cumulative frequency (of public TCR beta family members) identified carriers of CMV plus the relevant HLA. Clonotype analysis showed dominance of the ex vivo response by HLA-C-restricted CMV-specific TCR beta clonotypes.

CDR3 length equals 15 residues. The germline V gene has CDR1 SQVTM and CDR2 ANQGSEA. Trimming cost V 6 bases and J 4 bases; bases outside gene matches: 11. TCRdb called the reads again in MiXCR, with one record for every CDR3 protein. The table includes 140,000 to 150,000 distinct CDR3 sequences, over 25% detected once. Sequencing used CD8+ T cells from cultured PBMCs, obtained from culture after CMV antigen stimulation. The sequence came from a human donor in good health (CMV status not recorded). Some clones in this sample may be carry-over from other donors' samples. The chain employs TRBV29-1 and TRBJ2-1, with 8 positions matching TRBD2. The CDR3 DNA reads TGCAGCGTCGACACGACTAGCGTGAAATACAATGAGCAGTTCTTC. Protein: CSVDTTSVKYNEQFF.